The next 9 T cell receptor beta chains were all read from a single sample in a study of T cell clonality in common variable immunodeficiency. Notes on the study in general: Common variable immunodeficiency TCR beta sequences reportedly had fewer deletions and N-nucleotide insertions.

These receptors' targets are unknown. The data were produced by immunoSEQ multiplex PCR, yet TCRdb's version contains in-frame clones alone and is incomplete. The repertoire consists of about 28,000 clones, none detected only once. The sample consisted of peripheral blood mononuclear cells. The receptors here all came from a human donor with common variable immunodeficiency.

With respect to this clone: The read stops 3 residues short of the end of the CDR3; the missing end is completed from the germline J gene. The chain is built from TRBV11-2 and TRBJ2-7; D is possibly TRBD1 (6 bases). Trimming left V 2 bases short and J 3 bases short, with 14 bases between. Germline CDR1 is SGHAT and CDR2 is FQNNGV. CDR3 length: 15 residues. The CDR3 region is CASSLSRTEFYEQYF. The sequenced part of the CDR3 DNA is TGTGCCAGCAGCTTATCCCGGACAGAGTTCTACGAG. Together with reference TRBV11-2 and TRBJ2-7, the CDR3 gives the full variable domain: EAGVAQSPRYKIIEKRQSVAFWCNPISGHATLYWYQQILGQGPKLLIQFQNNGVVDDSQLPKDRFSAERLKGVDSTLKIQPAKLEDSAVYLCASSLSRTEFYEQYFGPGTRLTVT.

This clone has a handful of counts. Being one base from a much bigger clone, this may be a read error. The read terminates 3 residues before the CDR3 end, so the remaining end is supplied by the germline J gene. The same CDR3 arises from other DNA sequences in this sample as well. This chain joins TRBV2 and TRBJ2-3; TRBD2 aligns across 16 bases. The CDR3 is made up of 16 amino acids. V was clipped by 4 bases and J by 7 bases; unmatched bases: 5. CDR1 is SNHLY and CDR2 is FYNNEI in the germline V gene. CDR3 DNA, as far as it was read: TGTGCCAGCAGTGGGGGACTAGCGGGAGGGAGGAATACG. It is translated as CASSGGLAGGRNT. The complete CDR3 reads CASSGGLAGGRNTQYF.

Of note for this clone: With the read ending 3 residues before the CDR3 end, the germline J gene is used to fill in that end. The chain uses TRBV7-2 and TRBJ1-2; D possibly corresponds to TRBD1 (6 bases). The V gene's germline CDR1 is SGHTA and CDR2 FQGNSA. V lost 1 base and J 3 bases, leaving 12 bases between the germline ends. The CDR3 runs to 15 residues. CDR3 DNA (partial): TGTGCCAGCAGCTTAGGTTGGGAGGGGGACTATGGC. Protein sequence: CASSLGWEGDYG. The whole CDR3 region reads CASSLGWEGDYGYTF.

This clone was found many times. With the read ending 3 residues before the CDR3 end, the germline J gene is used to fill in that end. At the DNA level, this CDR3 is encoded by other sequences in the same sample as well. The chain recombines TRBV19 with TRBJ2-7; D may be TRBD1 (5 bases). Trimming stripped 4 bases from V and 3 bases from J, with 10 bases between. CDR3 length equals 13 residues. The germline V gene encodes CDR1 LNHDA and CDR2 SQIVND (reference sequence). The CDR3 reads CASSSQGSYEQYF. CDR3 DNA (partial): TGTGCCAGTAGTAGTCAGGGAAGCTACGAG.

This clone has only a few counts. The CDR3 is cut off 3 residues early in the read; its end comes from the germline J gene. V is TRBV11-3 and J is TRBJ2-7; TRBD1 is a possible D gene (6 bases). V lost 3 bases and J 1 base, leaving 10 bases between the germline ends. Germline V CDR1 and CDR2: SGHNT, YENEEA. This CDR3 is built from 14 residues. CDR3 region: CASSLTGTSYEQYF. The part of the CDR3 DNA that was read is TGTGCCAGCAGCTTGACAGGCACATCCTACGAG.

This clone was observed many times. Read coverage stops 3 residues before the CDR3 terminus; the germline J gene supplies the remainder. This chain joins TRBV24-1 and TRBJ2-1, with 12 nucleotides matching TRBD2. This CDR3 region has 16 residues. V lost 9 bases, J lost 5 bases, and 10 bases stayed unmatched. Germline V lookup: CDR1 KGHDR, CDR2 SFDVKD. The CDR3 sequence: CATSVTRTSGNNEQFF. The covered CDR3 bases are TGTGCCACCTCGGTAACCAGGACTAGCGGGAACAATGAG.

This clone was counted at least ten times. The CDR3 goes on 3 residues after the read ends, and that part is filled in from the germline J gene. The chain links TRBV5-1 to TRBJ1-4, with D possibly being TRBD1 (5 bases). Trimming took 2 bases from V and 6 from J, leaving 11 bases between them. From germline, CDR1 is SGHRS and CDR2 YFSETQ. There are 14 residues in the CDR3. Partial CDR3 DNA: TGCGCCAGCAGCTTTGCCGGGGGGGATGAAAAA. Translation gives CASSFAGGDEK. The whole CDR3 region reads CASSFAGGDEKLFF. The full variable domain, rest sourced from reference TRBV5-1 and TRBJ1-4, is KAGVTQTPRYLIKTRGQQVTLSCSPISGHRSVSWYQQTPGQGLQFLFEYFSETQRNKGNFPGRFSGRQFSNSRSEMNVSTLELGDSALYLCASSFAGGDEKLFFGSGTQLSVL.

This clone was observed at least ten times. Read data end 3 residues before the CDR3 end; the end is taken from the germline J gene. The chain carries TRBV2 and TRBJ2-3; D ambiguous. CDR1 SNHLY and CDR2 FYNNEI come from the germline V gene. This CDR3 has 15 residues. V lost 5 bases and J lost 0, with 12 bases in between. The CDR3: CASSRDSFSTDTQYF. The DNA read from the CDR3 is TGTGCCAGCAGTAGAGACTCGTTTAGCACAGATACG.

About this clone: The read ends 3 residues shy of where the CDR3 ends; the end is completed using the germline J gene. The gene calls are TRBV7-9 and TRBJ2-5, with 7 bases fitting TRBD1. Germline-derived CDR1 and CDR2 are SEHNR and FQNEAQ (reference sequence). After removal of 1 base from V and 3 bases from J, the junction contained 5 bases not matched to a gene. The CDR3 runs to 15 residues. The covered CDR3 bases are TGTGCCAGCAGCTTAGAGGGGGCCTTCAAAGAGACC. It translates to CASSLEGAFKET. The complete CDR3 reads CASSLEGAFKETQYF.